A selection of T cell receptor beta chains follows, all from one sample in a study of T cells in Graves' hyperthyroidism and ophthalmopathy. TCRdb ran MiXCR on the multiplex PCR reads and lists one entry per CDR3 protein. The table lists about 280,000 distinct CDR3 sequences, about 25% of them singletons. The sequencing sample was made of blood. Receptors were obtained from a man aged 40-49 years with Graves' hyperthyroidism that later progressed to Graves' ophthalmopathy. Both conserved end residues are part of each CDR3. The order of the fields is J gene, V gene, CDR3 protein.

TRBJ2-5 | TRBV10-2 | CASRKGLAGGQETQYF
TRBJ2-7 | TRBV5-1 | CASSFQAGGSYEQYF
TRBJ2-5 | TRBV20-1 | CSASASSGRDQETQYF
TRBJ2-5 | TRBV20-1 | CSALGDLQETQYF
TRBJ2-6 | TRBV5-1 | CASSFSGTGANVLTF
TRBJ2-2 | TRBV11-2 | CASTTGLEYSGELFF
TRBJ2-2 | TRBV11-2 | CASSLERVLNTGELFF
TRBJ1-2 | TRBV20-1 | CSARVGQYYGYTF
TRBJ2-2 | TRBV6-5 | CASSLTTTGELFF
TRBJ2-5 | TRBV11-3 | CASSQNGQYQETQYF
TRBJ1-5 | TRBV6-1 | CASSEAPGSMGNQPQHF
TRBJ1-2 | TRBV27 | CASSYGTGGTGYTF
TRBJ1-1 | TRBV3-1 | CASSRRGVTATEAFF
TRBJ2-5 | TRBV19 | CASTQNPGTIQETQYF
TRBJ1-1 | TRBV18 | CASSRGGSGTEAFF
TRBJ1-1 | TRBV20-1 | CSARANVQGNTEAFF
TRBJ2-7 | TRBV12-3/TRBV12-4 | CASSLWDSIYEQYF
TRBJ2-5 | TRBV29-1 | CSVGVSFGGTQYF
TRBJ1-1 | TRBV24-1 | CATSGQGPTEAFF
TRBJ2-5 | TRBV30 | CAWSVARSQETQYF
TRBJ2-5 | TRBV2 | CASREVPSWGEETQYF
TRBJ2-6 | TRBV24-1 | CATSGAGPPGANVLTF
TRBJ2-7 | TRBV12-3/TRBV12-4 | CASRGNYEQYF
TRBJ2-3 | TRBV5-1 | CASSRWSGSTDTQYF
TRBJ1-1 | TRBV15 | CATSREGGTGGTEAFF
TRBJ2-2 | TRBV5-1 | CASSLGLAGEPGELFF